This T cell receptor (beta chain) emerged from a study of blood T cells in healthy people across ages. Whole-study context: Per two T cells, about one barcoded beta molecule was captured through template switching.

Trimming shortened V by 4 bases and J by 3 bases, and 10 bases separated the two germline ends. This CDR3 has 14 residues. Germline V gene lookup returns CDR1 MGHDK and CDR2 SYGVNS. A second roughly 7 to 11 cycle PCR used barcoded and J-beta primers. TCRdb passed the 5' RACE reads through MiXCR, listing each CDR3 protein once. The data hold 1.5 million to 2 million distinct CDR3 sequences, with roughly 30% observed a single time. Turning to this clonotype: Its antigen is still unknown.

Points from the study as a whole: Estimates drawn from one million T cells were deemed to understate diversity.

The donors, healthy Caucasians from Russia, were aged roughly 6 to 90. Extraction yielded at least 6 micrograms of total RNA per sample. This receptor was obtained from a woman aged 25 to 39 in good health. Sequenced: blood. V is TRBV25-1 and J is TRBJ2-1; a possible D gene is TRBD2 (5 bases). CDR3 in DNA: TGTGCCAGCAGTGGATCGGGGATCTACAATGAGCAGTTCTTC. Translation gives CASSGSGIYNEQFF.